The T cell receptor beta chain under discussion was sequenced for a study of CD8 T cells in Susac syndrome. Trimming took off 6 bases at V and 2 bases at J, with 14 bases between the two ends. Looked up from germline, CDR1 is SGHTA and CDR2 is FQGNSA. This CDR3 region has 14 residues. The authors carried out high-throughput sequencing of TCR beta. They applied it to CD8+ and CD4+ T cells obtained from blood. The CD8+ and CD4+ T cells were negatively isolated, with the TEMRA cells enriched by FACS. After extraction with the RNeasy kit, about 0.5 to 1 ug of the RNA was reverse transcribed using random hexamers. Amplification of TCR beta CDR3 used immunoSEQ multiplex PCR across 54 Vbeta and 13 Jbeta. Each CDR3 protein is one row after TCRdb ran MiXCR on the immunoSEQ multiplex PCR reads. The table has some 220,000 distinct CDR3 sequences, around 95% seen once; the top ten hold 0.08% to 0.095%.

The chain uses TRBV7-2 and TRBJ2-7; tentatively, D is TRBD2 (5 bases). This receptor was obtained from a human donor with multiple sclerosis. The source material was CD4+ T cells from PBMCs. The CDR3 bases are TGTGCCAGCAGTTCCGAGGCGGGCACCTACGAGCAGTACTTC. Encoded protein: CASSSEAGTYEQYF. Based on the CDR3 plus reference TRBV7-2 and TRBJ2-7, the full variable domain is GAGVSQSPSNKVTEKGKDVELRCDPISGHTALYWYRQSLGQGLEFLIYFQGNSAPDKSGLPSDRFSAERTGGSVSTLTIQRTQQEDSAVYLCASSSEAGTYEQYFGPGTRLTVT.